This TCR beta chain was observed in a study of cytomegalovirus exposure and HLA in healthy donors. Study-level background: Out of roughly 170 million T cells, an earlier analysis found 117 million unique TCR beta sequences in total.

CDR1 SGHTA and CDR2 FQGNSA come from the germline V gene. Trimming cost V 5 bases and J 0 bases, with 11 bases left between them. This CDR3 has 15 amino acids. A remark on this clone: As yet, its antigen is unknown.

General study findings and limits: V- and J-gene trimming of TCR beta was linked (in a later analysis) to a missense DCLRE1C variant. Some V segments, TRBV6-2 and TRBV6-3 among them, were indistinguishable and were therefore excluded.

PCR primers comprised 60 Vbeta and 13 Jbeta primers. Profiling relied on immunoSEQ multiplex PCR, and the TCRdb table lists in-frame clones only, not all of them. The sample lists some 140,000 clones, 79% occurring once. Source material: PBMCs. This chain links TRBV7-2 with TRBJ1-5, with D perhaps TRBD1 (6 bases). The TCR originated in a man aged 18-30 years in good health and CMV-seronegative. Written as DNA, the CDR3 is TGTGCCAGCAGCCCTGACAGGATTAGCAATCAGCCCCAGCATTTT. Translation: CASSPDRISNQPQHF.